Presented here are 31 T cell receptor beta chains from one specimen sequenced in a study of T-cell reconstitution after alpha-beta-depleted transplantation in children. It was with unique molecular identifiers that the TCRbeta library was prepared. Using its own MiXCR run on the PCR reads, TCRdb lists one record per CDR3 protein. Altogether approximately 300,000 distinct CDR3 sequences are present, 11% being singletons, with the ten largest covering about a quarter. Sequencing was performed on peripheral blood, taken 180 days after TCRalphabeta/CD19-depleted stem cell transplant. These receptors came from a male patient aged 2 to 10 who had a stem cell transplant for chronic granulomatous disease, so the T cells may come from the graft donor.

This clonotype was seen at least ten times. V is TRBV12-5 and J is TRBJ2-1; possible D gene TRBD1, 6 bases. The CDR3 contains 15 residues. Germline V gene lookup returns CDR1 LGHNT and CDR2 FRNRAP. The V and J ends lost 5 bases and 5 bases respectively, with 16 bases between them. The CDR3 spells CASGGVGQRNNEQFF. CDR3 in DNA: TGTGCTAGTGGTGGAGTAGGACAGAGGAACAATGAGCAGTTCTTC.

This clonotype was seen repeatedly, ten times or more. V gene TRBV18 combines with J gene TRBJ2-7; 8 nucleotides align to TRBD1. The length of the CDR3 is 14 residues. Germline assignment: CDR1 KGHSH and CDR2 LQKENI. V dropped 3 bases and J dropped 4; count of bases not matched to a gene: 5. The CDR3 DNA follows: TGTGCCAGCTCACCCATGGACAGGGCTTACGAGCAGTACTTC. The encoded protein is CASSPMDRAYEQYF.

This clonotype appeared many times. Written as DNA, the CDR3 is TGTGCCAGCCAAGAGGGAACGGGACAGGGCAATCAGCCCCAGCATTTT. Amino acid sequence: CASQEGTGQGNQPQHF. The V and J genes are TRBV6-5 and TRBJ1-5; 8 bases align to TRBD1. Trimming took 8 bases from V and 2 from J; bases not matched to a gene: 11. The CDR3 is 16 amino acids. Germline-derived CDR1 and CDR2 are MNHEY and SVGAGI.

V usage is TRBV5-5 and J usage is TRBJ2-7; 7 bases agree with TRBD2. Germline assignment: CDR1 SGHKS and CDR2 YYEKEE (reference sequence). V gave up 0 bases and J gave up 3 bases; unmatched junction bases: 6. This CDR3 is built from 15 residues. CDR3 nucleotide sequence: TGTGCCAGCAGCTTGGTAGGGACTACGGTCTACGAGCAGTACTTC. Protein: CASSLVGTTVYEQYF. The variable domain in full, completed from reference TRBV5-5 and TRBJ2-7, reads DAGVTQSPTHLIKTRGQQVTLRCSPISGHKSVSWYQQVLGQGPQFIFQYYEKEERGRGNFPDRFSARQFPNYSSELNVNALLLGDSALYLCASSLVGTTVYEQYFGPGTRLTVT.

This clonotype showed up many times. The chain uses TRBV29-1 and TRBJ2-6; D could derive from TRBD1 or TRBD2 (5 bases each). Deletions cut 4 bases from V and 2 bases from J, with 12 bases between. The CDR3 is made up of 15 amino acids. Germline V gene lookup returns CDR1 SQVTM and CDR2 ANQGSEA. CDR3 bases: TGCAGCGTTGCCCCCAGGGAGACTGGGGCCAACGTCCTGACTTTC. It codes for CSVAPRETGANVLTF.

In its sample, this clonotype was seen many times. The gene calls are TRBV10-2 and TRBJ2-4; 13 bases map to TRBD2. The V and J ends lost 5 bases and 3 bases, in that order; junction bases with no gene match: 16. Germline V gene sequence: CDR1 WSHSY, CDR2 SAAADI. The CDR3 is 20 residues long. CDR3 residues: CASSPNLGLAGWVGKNIQYF. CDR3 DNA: TGCGCCAGCAGTCCTAATCTGGGACTAGCGGGATGGGTTGGCAAAAACATTCAGTACTTC.

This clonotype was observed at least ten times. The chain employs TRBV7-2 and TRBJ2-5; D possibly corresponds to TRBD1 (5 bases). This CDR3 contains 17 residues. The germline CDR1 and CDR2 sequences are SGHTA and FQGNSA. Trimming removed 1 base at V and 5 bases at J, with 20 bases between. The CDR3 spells CASSLVGPPFPTETQYF. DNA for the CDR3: TGTGCCAGCAGCTTAGTGGGGCCGCCCTTCCCTACGGAGACCCAGTACTTC.

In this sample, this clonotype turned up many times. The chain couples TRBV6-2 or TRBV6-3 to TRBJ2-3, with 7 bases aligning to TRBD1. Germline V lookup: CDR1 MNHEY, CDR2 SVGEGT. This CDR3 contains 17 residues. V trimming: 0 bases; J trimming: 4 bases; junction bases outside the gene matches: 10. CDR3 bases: TGTGCCAGCAGTTACTCGCCAGCGACAGGGTGGGCAGATACGCAGTATTTT. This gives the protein CASSYSPATGWADTQYF.

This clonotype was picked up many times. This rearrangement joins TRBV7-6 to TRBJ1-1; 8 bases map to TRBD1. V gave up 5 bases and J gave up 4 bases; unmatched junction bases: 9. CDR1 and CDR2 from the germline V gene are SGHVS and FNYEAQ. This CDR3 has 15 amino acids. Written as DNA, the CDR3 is TGTGCCAGCAGCCAAAATCAGGGGGCGCGCACTGAAGCTTTCTTT. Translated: CASSQNQGARTEAFF.

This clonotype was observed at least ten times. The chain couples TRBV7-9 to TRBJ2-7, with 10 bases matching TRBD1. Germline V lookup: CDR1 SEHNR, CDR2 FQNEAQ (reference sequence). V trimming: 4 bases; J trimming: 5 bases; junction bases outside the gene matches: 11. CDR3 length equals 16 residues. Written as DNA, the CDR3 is TGTGCCAGCAGCTACCTAGAAGGGACAGGGGCTAACGAGCAGTACTTC. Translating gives CASSYLEGTGANEQYF.

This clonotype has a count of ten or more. CDR3 nucleotide sequence: TGTGCCAGCAGTCCCCTGGCGGGGCAAAAAGCTTTCTTT. Amino acids: CASSPLAGQKAFF. This sequence joins TRBV12-3 or TRBV12-4 and TRBJ1-1; weak D call: TRBD1 (5 bases). The CDR3 length is 13 residues. Trimming shortened V by 5 bases and J by 9 bases, and 16 bases separated the two germline ends.

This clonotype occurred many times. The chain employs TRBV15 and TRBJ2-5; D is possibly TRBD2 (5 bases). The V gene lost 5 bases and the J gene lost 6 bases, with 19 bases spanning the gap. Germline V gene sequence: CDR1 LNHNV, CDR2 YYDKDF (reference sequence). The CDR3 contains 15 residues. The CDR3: CATSVRIGIGKTQYF. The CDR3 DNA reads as TGTGCCACCAGCGTCCGCATCGGGATAGGAAAGACCCAGTACTTC.

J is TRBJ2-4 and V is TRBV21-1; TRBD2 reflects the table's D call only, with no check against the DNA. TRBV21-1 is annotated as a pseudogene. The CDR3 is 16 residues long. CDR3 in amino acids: CASSKLGDIAKNIQYF. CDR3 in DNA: TGTGCCAGCAGCAAATTGGGAGACATAGCCAAAAACATTCAGTACTTC.

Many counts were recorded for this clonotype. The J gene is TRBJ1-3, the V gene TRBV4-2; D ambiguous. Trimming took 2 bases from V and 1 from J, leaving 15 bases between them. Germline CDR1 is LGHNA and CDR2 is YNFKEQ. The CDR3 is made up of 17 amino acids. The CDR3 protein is CASSQTGEGPSGNTIYF. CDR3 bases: TGTGCCAGCAGCCAAACGGGAGAAGGGCCTTCTGGAAACACCATATATTTT.

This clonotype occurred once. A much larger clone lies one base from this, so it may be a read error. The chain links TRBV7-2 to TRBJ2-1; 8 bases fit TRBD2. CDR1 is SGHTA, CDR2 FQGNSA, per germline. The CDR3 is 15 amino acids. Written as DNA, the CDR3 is TGTGCCAGCAGCTGGAACGGGGGGGGCTTTTCCGAGCAGTTATTC. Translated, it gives CASSWNGGGFSEQLF.

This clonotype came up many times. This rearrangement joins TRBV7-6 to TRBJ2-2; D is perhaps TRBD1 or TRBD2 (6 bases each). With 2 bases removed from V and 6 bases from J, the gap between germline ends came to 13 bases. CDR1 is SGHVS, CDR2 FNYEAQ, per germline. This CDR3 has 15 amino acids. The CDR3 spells CASSLTGAPAGELFF. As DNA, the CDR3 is TGTGCCAGCAGCTTAACGGGGGCGCCGGCCGGGGAGCTGTTTTTT.

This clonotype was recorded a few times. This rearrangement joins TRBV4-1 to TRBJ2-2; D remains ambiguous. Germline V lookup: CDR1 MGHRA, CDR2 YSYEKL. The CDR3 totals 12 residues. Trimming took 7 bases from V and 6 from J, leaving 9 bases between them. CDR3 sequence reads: CASKGFAGELFF. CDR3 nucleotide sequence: TGCGCCAGCAAGGGTTTCGCCGGGGAGCTGTTTTTT.

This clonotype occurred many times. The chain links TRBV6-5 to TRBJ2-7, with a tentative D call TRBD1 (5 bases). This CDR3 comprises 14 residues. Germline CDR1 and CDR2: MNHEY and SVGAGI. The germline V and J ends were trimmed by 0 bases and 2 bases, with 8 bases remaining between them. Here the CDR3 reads CASSYSVGAYEQYF. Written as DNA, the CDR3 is TGTGCCAGCAGTTACTCCGTAGGGGCCTACGAGCAGTACTTC.

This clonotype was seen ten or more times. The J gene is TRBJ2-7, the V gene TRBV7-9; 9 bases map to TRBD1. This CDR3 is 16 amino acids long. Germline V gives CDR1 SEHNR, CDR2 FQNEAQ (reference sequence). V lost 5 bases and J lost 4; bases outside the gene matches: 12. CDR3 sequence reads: CASSTTGQGRKYEQYF. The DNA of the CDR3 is TGTGCCAGCAGCACGACGGGACAGGGAAGAAAATACGAGCAGTACTTC.

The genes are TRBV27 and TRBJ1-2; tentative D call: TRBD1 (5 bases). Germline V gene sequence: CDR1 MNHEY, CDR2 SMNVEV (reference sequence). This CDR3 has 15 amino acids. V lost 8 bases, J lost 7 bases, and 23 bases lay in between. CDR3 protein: CASPLTPGPAVGYTF. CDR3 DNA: TGTGCCAGCCCCCTTACACCGGGACCTGCAGTTGGCTACACCTTC.

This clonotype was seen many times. The CDR3 DNA reads TGCGCCAGCTCCCGGCCGGGGGGATCCTCCTACGAGCAGTACTTC. It encodes CASSRPGGSSYEQYF. This chain joins TRBV5-1 and TRBJ2-7; 7 bases agree with TRBD2. Germline V gene sequence: CDR1 SGHRS, CDR2 YFSETQ. V lost 7 bases, J lost 0 bases, and 10 bases stayed unmatched. The CDR3 is made up of 15 amino acids.

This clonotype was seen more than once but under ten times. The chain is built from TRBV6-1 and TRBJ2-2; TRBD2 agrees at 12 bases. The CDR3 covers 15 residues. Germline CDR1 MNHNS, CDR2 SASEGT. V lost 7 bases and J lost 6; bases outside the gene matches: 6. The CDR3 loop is CASIRSSGGAGELFF. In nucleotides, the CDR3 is TGTGCCAGCATTCGATCTAGCGGGGGGGCCGGGGAGCTGTTTTTT.

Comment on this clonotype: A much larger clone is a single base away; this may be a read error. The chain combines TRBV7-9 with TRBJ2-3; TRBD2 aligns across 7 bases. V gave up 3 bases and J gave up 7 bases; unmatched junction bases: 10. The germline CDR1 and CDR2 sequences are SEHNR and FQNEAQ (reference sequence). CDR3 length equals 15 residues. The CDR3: CASSFGGRETYTQYF. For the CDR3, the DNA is TGTGCCAGCAGCTTCGGCGGGAGAGAGACATATACGCAGTATTTT.

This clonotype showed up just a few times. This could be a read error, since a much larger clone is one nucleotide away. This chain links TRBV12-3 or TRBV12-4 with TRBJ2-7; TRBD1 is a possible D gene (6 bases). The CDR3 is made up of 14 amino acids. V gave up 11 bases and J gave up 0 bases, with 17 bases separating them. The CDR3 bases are TGTGCCTGCACGAAGGACAGCTCCTCCTACGAGCAGTACTTC. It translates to CACTKDSSSYEQYF.

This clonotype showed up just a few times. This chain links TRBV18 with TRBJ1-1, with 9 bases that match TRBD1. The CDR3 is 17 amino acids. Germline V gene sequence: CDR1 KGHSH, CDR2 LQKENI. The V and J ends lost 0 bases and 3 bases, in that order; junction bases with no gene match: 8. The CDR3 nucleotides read TGTGCCAGCTCACCACCGCAGGGGGACAGGGCTGACACTGAAGCTTTCTTT. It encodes CASSPPQGDRADTEAFF. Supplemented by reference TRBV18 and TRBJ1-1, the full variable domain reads NAGVMQNPRHLVRRRGQEARLRCSPMKGHSHVYWYRQLPEEGLKFMVYLQKENIIDESGMPKERFSAEFPKEGPSILRIQQVVRGDSAAYFCASSPPQGDRADTEAFFGQGTRLTVV.

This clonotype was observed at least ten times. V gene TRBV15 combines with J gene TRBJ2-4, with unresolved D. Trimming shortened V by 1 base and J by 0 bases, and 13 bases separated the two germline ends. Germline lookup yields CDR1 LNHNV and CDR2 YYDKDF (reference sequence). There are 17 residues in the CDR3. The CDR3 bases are TGTGCCACCAGCAGAGGTGGCCTCTCCATAGCCAAAAACATTCAGTACTTC. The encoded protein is CATSRGGLSIAKNIQYF.

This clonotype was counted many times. DNA of the CDR3: TGTGCCAGCAGCCTCAGACGGGTCTATGGCTACACCTTC. Translating it yields CASSLRRVYGYTF. The V call is TRBV7-2, the J call TRBJ1-2; D unclear. The CDR3 length is 13 residues. The V gene lost 5 bases and the J gene lost 4 bases, with 11 bases spanning the gap. In germline, CDR1 is SGHTA, CDR2 FQGNSA.

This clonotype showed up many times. This CDR3 reads CASRSTAGKNTEAFF. The CDR3, as DNA: TGTGCCAGCAGGTCCACCGCAGGAAAGAACACTGAAGCTTTCTTT. This sequence joins TRBV11-2 and TRBJ1-1; D is ambiguous. The length of the CDR3 is 15 residues. Germline loops: CDR1 SGHAT, CDR2 FQNNGV. The V and J ends lost 6 bases and 1 base respectively, with 15 bases between them.

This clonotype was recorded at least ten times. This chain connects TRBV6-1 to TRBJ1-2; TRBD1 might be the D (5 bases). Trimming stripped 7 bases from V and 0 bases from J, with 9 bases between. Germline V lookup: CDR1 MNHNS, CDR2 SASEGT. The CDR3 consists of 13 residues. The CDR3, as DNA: TGTGCCAGCATGGCCAGGGCTAACTATGGCTACACCTTC. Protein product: CASMARANYGYTF.

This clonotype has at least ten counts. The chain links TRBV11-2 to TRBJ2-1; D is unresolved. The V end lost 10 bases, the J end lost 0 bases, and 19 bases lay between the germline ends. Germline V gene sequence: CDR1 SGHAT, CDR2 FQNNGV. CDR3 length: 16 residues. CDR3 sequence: CATTTTSGLSYNEQFF. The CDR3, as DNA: TGTGCCACCACTACGACGTCCGGGCTCTCCTACAATGAGCAGTTCTTC. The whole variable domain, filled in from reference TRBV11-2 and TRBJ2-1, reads EAGVAQSPRYKIIEKRQSVAFWCNPISGHATLYWYQQILGQGPKLLIQFQNNGVVDDSQLPKDRFSAERLKGVDSTLKIQPAKLEDSAVYLCATTTTSGLSYNEQFFGPGTRLTVL.

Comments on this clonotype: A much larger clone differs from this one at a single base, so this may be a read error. The CDR3 region has the DNA TGCAGTGTTAGACTCAGGGGTGGGGACAATCAGCCCCAGCATTTT. Its translation is CSVRLRGGDNQPQHF. This chain connects TRBV20-1 to TRBJ1-5; D possibly corresponds to TRBD1 (6 bases). There are 15 residues in the CDR3. Germline V gene sequence: CDR1 DFQATT, CDR2 SNEGSKA (reference sequence).